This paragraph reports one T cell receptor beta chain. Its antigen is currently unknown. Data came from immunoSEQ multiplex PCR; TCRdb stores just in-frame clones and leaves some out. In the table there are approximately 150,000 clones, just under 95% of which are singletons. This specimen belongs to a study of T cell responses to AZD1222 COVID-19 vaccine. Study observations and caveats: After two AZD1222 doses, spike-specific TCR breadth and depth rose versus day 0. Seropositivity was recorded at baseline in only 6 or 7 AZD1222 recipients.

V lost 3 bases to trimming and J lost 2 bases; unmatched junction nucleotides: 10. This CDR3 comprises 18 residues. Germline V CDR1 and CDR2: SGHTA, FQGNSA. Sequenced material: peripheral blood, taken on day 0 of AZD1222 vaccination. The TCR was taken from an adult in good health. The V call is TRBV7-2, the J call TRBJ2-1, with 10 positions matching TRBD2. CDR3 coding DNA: TGTGCCAGCAGCTTGAGGCTAGCGGGAGTCGGGACCTACAATGAGCAGTTCTTC. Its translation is CASSLRLAGVGTYNEQFF.